The clone carrying this T cell receptor beta chain has more than one count but fewer than ten. The antigen is not known. These data are taken from a study of cytomegalovirus exposure and HLA in healthy donors. Study-level findings and limits: Most observed TCR sequences were rare, whereas some public TCRs were detected in many donors. Reportedly, diagnosis of cytomegalovirus status by the classifier showed high specificity and sensitivity. Prior analysis indicated that the majority of TCR beta V segments exhibited productivity approximately 90% or approximately 30% of the time.

With 0 bases removed from V and 7 bases from J, the gap between germline ends came to 11 bases. This CDR3 is built from 14 residues. Germline-derived CDR1 and CDR2 are SGHDT and YYEEEE. Primers: 60 Vbeta forward and 13 Jbeta reverse. In the study's own analysis: An analysis that came later counted tens of millions of unique TCR beta chains, around 12 million shared. TCRdb's copy holds only in-frame clones and misses some; the assay was immunoSEQ multiplex PCR. Clone size and V and J calls were adopted from that table, with D and trimming inferred from the DNA. This sample carries roughly 190,000 clones, 12% of them seen once, and the ten largest clones take less than 8.5%.

The genes are TRBV5-6 and TRBJ1-5; D might be TRBD1 (5 bases). The clonotype was recovered from a man between 50 and 59 years old in good health and CMV-seropositive. Source material: PBMCs. The CDR3 loop reads CASSLGESGQPQHF. The DNA of the CDR3 is TGTGCCAGCAGCTTGGGGGAATCAGGGCAGCCCCAGCATTTT.